This T cell receptor beta chain originates from a study of T cells in Graves' hyperthyroidism and ophthalmopathy. Study findings and constraints: Among thyroid clonotypes expanded above 0.001, most also appeared in blood.

Each patient was aged 18 to 65 and had newly diagnosed hyperthyroidism of under 2 months' duration. Patients with uncontrolled infections, other autoimmune diseases, pregnancy or lactation were excluded. PBMCs stemmed from around 10 ml fresh peripheral blood. Amplification of TCR beta CDR3 regions used RNA as the template. Using the HTBI primer set, a first-round RT-PCR was run on the TCR CDR3. TCRdb re-derived calls from the multiplex PCR reads in MiXCR, one entry per CDR3 protein. This sample has 300,000 or so distinct CDR3 sequences, with over 15% found just once. This clonotype was recorded at least ten times. Antigen specificity is unknown. J lost 9 bases, V lost 1 base, and 8 bases had no gene match. CDR1 and CDR2 from the germline V gene are SGHNT and YENEEA. CDR3 size: 15 residues.

The receptor comes from a man between 25 and 39 years old with Graves' hyperthyroidism. The V and J genes are TRBV11-3 and TRBJ2-1, with 8 positions matching TRBD2. Sequencing was carried out using blood. The CDR3 DNA reads as TGTGCCAGCAGCTTAGGGGGATGGAGCGGGAGTGAGCAGTTCTTC. Protein: CASSLGGWSGSEQFF.